This passage covers 30 T cell receptor beta chains from one sample sequenced in a study of spatial heterogeneity in lung cancer. Time point of the sample: sample taken at primary tumor resection. Whole RNA was taken from tumor, nontumor lung or frozen PBMC; it was then sequenced unsorted. A single record per CDR3 protein comes from TCRdb applying MiXCR to the 5' RACE reads. The table lists approximately 52,000 distinct CDR3 sequences, less than 9% of them singletons. Sequencing used PBMCs, obtained at surgery. The receptors were sampled from a female donor with early-stage non-small cell lung cancer.

This clonotype was recorded at least ten times. The genes are TRBV7-2 and TRBJ2-7, with D perhaps TRBD1 (6 bases). The V gene lost 0 bases and the J gene lost 0 bases, with 12 bases spanning the gap. Germline V gene lookup returns CDR1 SGHTA and CDR2 FQGNSA. The CDR3 has 16 amino acids. The CDR3 loop reads CASSLAGGRSSYEQYF. Written as DNA, the CDR3 is TGTGCCAGCAGCTTAGCAGGGGGACGGAGCTCCTACGAGCAGTACTTC.

At least ten counts were recorded for this clonotype. This chain connects TRBV19 to TRBJ2-2; 7 nucleotides match TRBD1. Looked up from germline, CDR1 is LNHDA and CDR2 is SQIVND (reference sequence). The junction had 6 bases not matched to a gene; V was cut back by 3 bases and J by 2 bases. The CDR3 runs 16 residues. The CDR3 here is CASSIPNRGNTGELFF. CDR3 sequence (DNA): TGTGCCAGTAGTATTCCCAACAGGGGCAACACCGGGGAGCTGTTTTTT.

This clonotype was counted between two and nine times. V is TRBV2 and J is TRBJ2-1; 7 bases agree with TRBD1. Germline V gives CDR1 SNHLY, CDR2 FYNNEI. The ends lost 6 bases at V and 8 bases at J; junction bases unmatched: 7. The CDR3 totals 13 residues. In nucleotides, the CDR3 is TGTGCCAGCAGGGGCGTACAGGGGTATGAGCAGTTCTTC. Translating it yields CASRGVQGYEQFF.

At least ten counts were recorded for this clonotype. The CDR3, as DNA: TGCAGTGCTTCGCCCGGGACCCCTTGGGAGGAGACCCAGTACTTC. Its translation is CSASPGTPWEETQYF. The V call is TRBV20-1, the J call TRBJ2-5; D may match TRBD1 or TRBD2 (5 bases each). CDR3 length: 15 amino acids. Germline CDR1 and CDR2: DFQATT and SNEGSKA (reference sequence). Trimming removed 5 bases at V and 5 bases at J, with 21 bases between.

The chain has TRBV7-8 and TRBJ2-3; 11 bases agree with TRBD2. V dropped 5 bases and J dropped 4; count of bases not matched to a gene: 14. This CDR3 spans 18 amino acids. CDR1 SGHVS and CDR2 FQNEAQ come from the germline V gene. CDR3 sequence (DNA): TGTGCCAGCAGCCCACGGGTAGCGGGGGGGCGAGTTGCAGATACGCAGTATTTT. It is translated as CASSPRVAGGRVADTQYF.

This clonotype was observed at least ten times. The V call is TRBV2, the J call TRBJ2-7; D gene unclear. CDR1 SNHLY and CDR2 FYNNEI come from the germline V gene. V dropped 7 bases and J dropped 4 bases, with 8 bases sitting between them. This CDR3 region has 11 residues. CDR3 DNA: TGTGCCAGCACCGTCGGGTACGAGCAGTACTTC. It codes for CASTVGYEQYF.

This clonotype was seen a handful of times. The chain joins TRBV5-5 to TRBJ2-4, with no clear D. CDR3 length: 16 amino acids. The ends were cut back, 4 bases at V and 1 base at J, with 15 bases in the middle. Per germline, CDR1 SGHKS and CDR2 YYEKEE (reference sequence). In DNA, the CDR3 is TGTGCCAGCAGCACATCGTTAGGCGCGGCCAAAAACATTCAGTACTTC. Residues: CASSTSLGAAKNIQYF.

The chain recombines TRBV12-3 or TRBV12-4 with TRBJ1-6, with D maybe TRBD1 (5 bases). The CDR3 is made up of 13 amino acids. The V end was cut by 6 bases, the J end by 7 bases, with 10 bases between. The CDR3 here is CASSSQGNSPLHF. DNA of the CDR3: TGTGCCAGCAGCTCGCAGGGAAATTCACCCCTCCACTTT.

This clonotype was observed many times. The gene calls are TRBV7-2 and TRBJ2-5; 12 bases agree with TRBD2. The V gene end was trimmed by 5 bases and the J gene end by 9 bases; junction bases not matched to a gene: 10. The germline gives CDR1 SGHTA, CDR2 FQGNSA. The CDR3 spans 15 residues. CDR3 protein: CASSRHGTSGLAQYF. In nucleotides, the CDR3 is TGTGCCAGCAGCCGCCACGGGACTAGCGGGTTGGCCCAGTACTTC.

This clonotype was seen more than once but under ten times. The chain couples TRBV4-2 to TRBJ2-5; the D gene is possibly TRBD2 (6 bases). Trimming took 1 base from V and 4 from J, leaving 13 bases between them. The germline V gene has CDR1 LGHNA and CDR2 YNFKEQ. This CDR3 region has 15 residues. The CDR3 spells CASSQGSAGIETQYF. The CDR3 bases are TGTGCCAGCAGCCAAGGATCTGCGGGAATAGAGACCCAGTACTTC.

In this sample, this clonotype turned up a few times. The chain carries TRBV7-9 and TRBJ1-3; the D is unclear. In germline, CDR1 is SEHNR, CDR2 FQNEAQ (reference sequence). Trimming left V 6 bases short and J 5 bases short, with 17 bases between. The CDR3 runs 15 residues. CDR3 nucleotides: TGTGCCAGCAGTACGACGACCGACGATCGAAACACCATATATTTT. Its translation: CASSTTTDDRNTIYF.

This clonotype was counted at least ten times. The chain employs TRBV2 and TRBJ2-3, with D perhaps given as TRBD1 or TRBD2 (5 bases each). The germline CDR1 and CDR2 sequences are SNHLY and FYNNEI. The CDR3 consists of 16 residues. Trimming left V 6 bases short and J 0 bases short, with 16 bases between. CDR3: CASSGALSPSTDTQYF. The CDR3 region has the DNA TGTGCCAGCAGCGGGGCCTTGAGCCCCAGCACAGATACGCAGTATTTT.

This clonotype was seen ten or more times. The chain links TRBV7-3 to TRBJ1-1; 7 bases match TRBD1. Per germline, CDR1 SGHTA and CDR2 FQGTGA. V gave up 6 bases and J gave up 3 bases; unmatched junction bases: 4. The CDR3 is 13 residues long. This CDR3 is CASRYDRDTEAFF. CDR3 nucleotides: TGTGCCAGCAGATACGACAGGGACACTGAAGCTTTCTTT.

This clonotype was counted many times. The chain couples TRBV9 to TRBJ2-1; TRBD1 might be the D (6 bases). V was clipped by 3 bases and J by 4 bases, with 14 bases between them. CDR1 and CDR2 from the germline V gene are SGDLS and YYNGEE. This CDR3 comprises 15 residues. The CDR3: CASSAYRDTYNEQFF. Here the CDR3 DNA reads TGTGCCAGCAGCGCCTACCGGGACACATACAATGAGCAGTTCTTC.

The chain links TRBV6-1 to TRBJ1-1; D gene unclear. V lost 4 bases and J lost 0, with 6 bases in between. From germline, CDR1 is MNHNS and CDR2 SASEGT. This CDR3 is built from 13 residues. As DNA, the CDR3 is TGTGCCAGCAGTGCCCCCATGAACACTGAAGCTTTCTTT. This encodes CASSAPMNTEAFF.

V is TRBV12-3 or TRBV12-4 and J is TRBJ2-2; 9 bases fit TRBD1. The CDR3 has 15 residues. Trimming removed 5 bases from V and 8 bases from J; junction bases left unmatched: 9. For the CDR3, the DNA is TGTGCCAGCAGTGACACCACAGGGGGCCCGGGGGAGCTGTTTTTT. Its translation: CASSDTTGGPGELFF.

Ten or more counts support this clonotype. The rearrangement uses TRBV27 and TRBJ2-7, with D perhaps TRBD1 or TRBD2 (5 bases each). The V gene lost 5 bases and the J gene lost 4 bases, with 15 bases spanning the gap. The CDR3 sequence is 14 residues long. Germline V gene sequence: CDR1 MNHEY, CDR2 SMNVEV (reference sequence). CDR3 in amino acids: CASSTGAVLYEQYF. The DNA for the CDR3 is TGTGCCAGCAGTACAGGAGCGGTCCTTTACGAGCAGTACTTC.

This clonotype was observed many times. The chain uses TRBV30 and TRBJ1-4; D is uncertain. CDR3 size: 11 residues. The germline gives CDR1 GTSNPN, CDR2 SVGIG (reference sequence). V gave up 2 bases and J gave up 8 bases, with 6 bases separating them. The CDR3 sequence: CAWSSEEKLFF. CDR3 nucleotides: TGTGCCTGGAGTAGCGAAGAAAAACTGTTTTTT.

J is TRBJ1-3 and V is TRBV7-9, with D uncertain. CDR1 is SEHNR and CDR2 is FQNEAQ in the germline V gene (reference sequence). Trimming cost V 1 base and J 0 bases, with 10 bases left between them. The CDR3 totals 16 residues. CDR3 sequence: CASSLDPPPSGNTIYF. The CDR3 DNA sequence: TGTGCCAGCAGCTTAGATCCCCCTCCCTCTGGAAACACCATATATTTT.

This clonotype was seen only a few times. The chain carries TRBV7-6 and TRBJ2-1; TRBD2 might be the D (5 bases). Germline V gives CDR1 SGHVS, CDR2 FNYEAQ. The CDR3 length is 13 residues. The V gene lost 5 bases and the J gene lost 4 bases, with 9 bases spanning the gap. The CDR3: CASSPGIYNEQFF. As DNA, the CDR3 is TGTGCCAGCAGCCCCGGGATTTACAATGAGCAGTTCTTC. The variable domain in full, with the rest retrieved from reference TRBV7-6 and TRBJ2-1, is GAGVSQSPRYKVTKRGQDVALRCDPISGHVSLYWYRQALGQGPEFLTYFNYEAQQDKSGLPNDRFSAERPEGSISTLTIQRTEQRDSAMYRCASSPGIYNEQFFGPGTRLTVL.

This clonotype showed up many times. V and J are TRBV28 and TRBJ1-1, with D possibly matching TRBD1 (5 bases). There are 15 residues in the CDR3. Trimming pared 2 bases from V and 0 bases from J, leaving 10 bases between. Germline V gives CDR1 MDHEN, CDR2 SYDVKM. Written as DNA, the CDR3 is TGTGCCAGCAGTTTAAGGGACGTGATGAACACTGAAGCTTTCTTT. Its translation: CASSLRDVMNTEAFF.

This clonotype has ten or more counts. This rearrangement joins TRBV20-1 to TRBJ2-5; the match to TRBD2 covers 7 bases. The CDR3 is 14 residues long. Trimming removed 3 bases from V and 6 bases from J; junction bases left unmatched: 10. Germline V gene lookup returns CDR1 DFQATT and CDR2 SNEGSKA (reference sequence). CDR3 loop: CSASFSAGEKTQYF. CDR3 DNA sequence: TGCAGTGCTAGTTTCTCTGCGGGGGAAAAGACCCAGTACTTC.

A few counts support this clonotype. CDR3: CASSWSADYEKLFF. The CDR3 bases are TGTGCCAGCAGTTGGTCGGCAGACTATGAAAAACTGTTTTTT. The chain has TRBV6-6 and TRBJ1-4; D unclear. V was trimmed by 4 bases and J by 6 bases, leaving 12 bases between them. Germline CDR1 is MNHNY and CDR2 is SVGAGI (reference sequence). This CDR3 region has 14 residues.

This clonotype was found many times. The chain carries TRBV11-2 and TRBJ1-1, with a possible D match to TRBD1 (5 bases). The CDR3 spans 11 residues. The germline CDR1 and CDR2 sequences are SGHAT and FQNNGV. V lost 3 bases, J lost 8 bases, and 7 bases lay in between. CDR3 DNA: TGTGCCAGCAGCTTGGGGGGGGAAGCTTTCTTT. It specifies CASSLGGEAFF. Full variable domain (remainder filled in from reference TRBV11-2 and TRBJ1-1): EAGVAQSPRYKIIEKRQSVAFWCNPISGHATLYWYQQILGQGPKLLIQFQNNGVVDDSQLPKDRFSAERLKGVDSTLKIQPAKLEDSAVYLCASSLGGEAFFGQGTRLTVV.

The V gene is TRBV5-1, the J gene TRBJ2-2; a weak D match, TRBD2 (7 bases). Per germline, CDR1 SGHRS and CDR2 YFSETQ. The CDR3 consists of 15 residues. The V gene lost 3 bases and the J gene lost 5 bases, with 14 bases spanning the gap. In nucleotides, the CDR3 is TGCGCCAGCAGCTCGGACAGCGGGGAAACCGGGGAGCTGTTTTTT. Translated: CASSSDSGETGELFF.

Many counts were recorded for this clonotype. The chain employs TRBV18 and TRBJ2-7; 8 bases match TRBD1. V was pared by 5 bases and J by 3 bases, with 9 bases of the junction left unmatched. The CDR3 is 15 amino acids. CDR1 KGHSH and CDR2 LQKENI come from the germline V gene. The CDR3 DNA follows: TGTGCCAGCTCAACAGGGGCTGGACAGGGCTACGAGCAGTACTTC. Encoded protein: CASSTGAGQGYEQYF.

In its sample, this clonotype was seen many times. The rearrangement uses TRBV28 and TRBJ2-5, with unresolved D. Germline loops: CDR1 MDHEN, CDR2 SYDVKM. The CDR3 consists of 12 residues. Trimming pared 3 bases from V and 9 bases from J, leaving 11 bases between. CDR3 DNA: TGTGCCAGCAGTTTGTTAGGCGAGCCCCAGTACTTC. Its protein is CASSLLGEPQYF.

In its sample, this clonotype was seen many times. The chain couples TRBV3-1 to TRBJ1-4, with D uncertain. V was trimmed by 6 bases and J by 8 bases, leaving 13 bases between them. Germline values: CDR1 LGHDT, CDR2 YNNKEL (reference sequence). The CDR3 spans 13 residues. This CDR3 is CASSPRRHEKLFF. CDR3 in DNA: TGTGCCAGCAGTCCCCGGCGACACGAAAAACTGTTTTTT.

This clonotype was recorded many times. The V gene is TRBV4-1, the J gene TRBJ2-5, with 8 bases identical to TRBD2. The trim removed 1 base at V and 7 bases at J, leaving 8 bases unmatched. CDR3 length: 15 amino acids. Germline CDR1 is MGHRA and CDR2 is YSYEKL. DNA for the CDR3: TGCGCCAGCAGCCAAGTCCCGGGGGGGGCAGGGACCCAGTACTTC. It translates to CASSQVPGGAGTQYF.

This clonotype has more than one count but fewer than ten. This sequence may be a read error, since a much larger clone differs from it by one base. The chain recombines TRBV30 with TRBJ1-2, with D perhaps matching TRBD1 (5 bases). Trimming removed 4 bases at V and 6 bases at J, with 12 bases between. Germline V gene lookup returns CDR1 GTSNPN and CDR2 SVGIG (reference sequence). The length of the CDR3 is 12 residues. CDR3 protein: CAWTGRQDGYTF. CDR3 coding DNA: TGTGCCTGGACGGGGCGGCAGGATGGCTACACCTTC.